Included here is one TCR beta chain sequence, with context. The V gene's germline CDR1 is MDHEN and CDR2 SYDVKM. The CDR3 has 16 amino acids. The V end lost 3 bases, the J end lost 8 bases, and 20 bases lay between the germline ends. This specimen belongs to a study of blood T cell repertoires in COVID-19. Only in-frame clones appear in the TCRdb table, and some are missing; sequencing was by immunoSEQ multiplex PCR. Of 250,000 to 350,000 clones in the sample, 75% to 90% were seen once. V usage is TRBV28 and J usage is TRBJ2-1; D is perhaps TRBD2 (5 bases). Sequencing was performed on PBMCs or T cells enriched from blood (not recorded which). The TCR was taken from a woman aged 25 to 39 who had recovered from COVID-19. The CDR3 protein is CASSLDGMLVAHEQFF. DNA for the CDR3: TGTGCCAGCAGTTTGGACGGGATGCTAGTGGCACATGAGCAGTTCTTC.